This entry lists 23 T cell receptor beta chains sequenced from one sample in a study of shared clonotypes between healthy human individuals. TCRdb's copy holds only in-frame clones and misses some; the assay was immunoSEQ multiplex PCR. The sample holds over a million clones, 95% to 97% seen once. The specimen was naive CD4+ T cells sorted from blood. Subset denoted: CD45RA+ positively selected. Receptors were obtained from a man aged 25-40 years in good health.

The chain's CDR3 is CASSRPARRLSSGANVLTF. CDR3 sequence (DNA): TGTGCCAGTAGTAGGCCCGCCAGGCGACTAAGCTCTGGGGCCAACGTCCTGACTTTC. The chain combines TRBV19 with TRBJ2-6; TRBD2 is a possible D gene (5 bases). CDR1 and CDR2 (germline): LNHDA, SQIVND (reference sequence). The CDR3 extends over 19 amino acids. Trimming removed 4 bases from V and 0 bases from J, with 19 bases in between.

This clone was recorded only once. The V call is TRBV6-1, the J call TRBJ1-5; no clear D. Trimming stripped 6 bases from V and 0 bases from J, with 6 bases between. CDR3 size: 13 residues. Looked up from germline, CDR1 is MNHNS and CDR2 is SASEGT. CDR3 DNA sequence: TGTGCCAGCAGATCTCCTAGCAATCAGCCCCAGCATTTT. Residues: CASRSPSNQPQHF.

V usage is TRBV7-2 and J usage is TRBJ2-7, with TRBD2 identical over 11 bases. J was trimmed by 3 bases and V by 4 bases; bases with no gene match: 5. The CDR3 length is 15 residues. CDR1 SGHTA and CDR2 FQGNSA come from the germline V gene. In DNA, the CDR3 is TGTGCCAGCAGCTCTAGCGGGAGGTTAAGCTACGAGCAGTACTTC. Its translation: CASSSSGRLSYEQYF.

A single count supports this clone. Relative to the germline gene, one junction end is altered; a read error may explain this. Other DNA sequences in the sample encode the same CDR3. The chain carries TRBV7-2 and TRBJ2-7; 9 positions agree with TRBD2. This CDR3 has 14 residues. In germline, CDR1 is SGHTA, CDR2 FQGNSA. The CDR3, as DNA: TGTGCCAGCAGCCTAGCGGGAAGCTCCTACGAGCAGTACTTC. As protein: CASSLAGSSYEQYF.

In this sample, this clone turned up once. Additional DNA sequences in this sample encode the identical CDR3. The chain uses TRBV28 and TRBJ2-5; D uncertain. With 2 bases removed from V and 5 bases from J, the gap between germline ends came to 6 bases. Germline V gene data show CDR1 as MDHEN and CDR2 as SYDVKM. The CDR3 length is 12 residues. CDR3 DNA sequence: TGTGCCAGCAGTTTAAGTTGGGAGACCCAGTACTTC. It specifies CASSLSWETQYF.

The V and J genes are TRBV11-2 and TRBJ2-1; weak D call: TRBD2 (6 bases). Between the trimmed V and J ends, which lost 2 bases and 2 bases, there was a span of 13 bases. The CDR3 consists of 16 residues. The germline gives CDR1 SGHAT, CDR2 FQNNGV. CDR3 sequence (DNA): TGTGCCAGCAGCTTAAATGGACTACGCCCCTACAATGAGCAGTTCTTC. Encoded protein: CASSLNGLRPYNEQFF. Using reference TRBV11-2 and TRBJ2-1 for the parts outside the CDR3, the full variable domain is EAGVAQSPRYKIIEKRQSVAFWCNPISGHATLYWYQQILGQGPKLLIQFQNNGVVDDSQLPKDRFSAERLKGVDSTLKIQPAKLEDSAVYLCASSLNGLRPYNEQFFGPGTRLTVL.

The chain couples TRBV19 to TRBJ1-1; 7 positions match TRBD1. CDR1 and CDR2 (germline): LNHDA, SQIVND (reference sequence). The CDR3 contains 14 residues. V lost 6 bases, J lost 1 base, and 5 bases stayed unmatched. The CDR3, as DNA: TGTGCCAGTAGAGCCGGGACAGCGAACACTGAAGCTTTCTTT. Its protein product is CASRAGTANTEAFF.

The chain recombines TRBV5-4 with TRBJ2-7; 7 bases are shared with TRBD1. Germline CDR1 SGHNT, CDR2 YYREEE (reference sequence). With V trimmed by 4 bases and J by 7 bases, 8 bases remained unmatched. The CDR3 covers 13 residues. CDR3 nucleotide sequence: TGTGCCAGCAGCCGGACAGGCAGGGTGGAGCAGTACTTC. It encodes CASSRTGRVEQYF.

V is TRBV25-1 and J is TRBJ1-2; D is unresolved. The CDR3 extends over 16 amino acids. Germline CDR1 MGHDK, CDR2 SYGVNS. Trimming took off 4 bases at V and 4 bases at J, with 19 bases between the two ends. The CDR3, as DNA: TGTGCCAGCAGTGGAAACCCTAGGTTGTTTGGCTATGGCTACACCTTC. It is translated as CASSGNPRLFGYGYTF.

The chain is built from TRBV9 and TRBJ2-1; 13 bases agree with TRBD2. CDR1 SGDLS and CDR2 YYNGEE come from the germline V gene. V lost 4 bases to trimming and J lost 6 bases; unmatched junction nucleotides: 4. The CDR3 has 15 amino acids. Here the CDR3 DNA reads TGTGCCAGCAGCCCTACTAGCGGGAGGGGCAATGAGCAGTTCTTC. Translation: CASSPTSGRGNEQFF.

With respect to this clone: The same CDR3 can be traced to other DNA sequences in this sample. The genes are TRBV10-1 and TRBJ2-1, with 11 bases identical to TRBD2. The CDR3 spans 15 residues. Per germline, CDR1 WNHNN and CDR2 SYGVQD (reference sequence). After removal of 6 bases from V and 4 bases from J, the junction contained 5 bases not matched to a gene. CDR3 bases: TGCGCCAGCAGCCCAACTAGCGGGGGATACAATGAGCAGTTCTTC. The encoded protein is CASSPTSGGYNEQFF.

The J gene is TRBJ1-1, the V gene TRBV5-1; no definite D call. Trimming pared 5 bases from V and 2 bases from J, leaving 7 bases between. The germline CDR1 and CDR2 sequences are SGHRS and YFSETQ. The CDR3 has 12 amino acids. In DNA, the CDR3 is TGCGCCAGCAGGCCTCACAACACTGAAGCTTTCTTT. It codes for CASRPHNTEAFF.

The chain has TRBV7-8 and TRBJ1-2; the D is unclear. The germline CDR1 and CDR2 sequences are SGHVS and FQNEAQ. CDR3 length: 14 residues. V shed 0 bases and J shed 3 bases, with 8 bases lying between them. The CDR3 nucleotides read TGTGCCAGCAGCTTAGCTCCTACCTACTATGGCTACACCTTC. Translating gives CASSLAPTYYGYTF.

This chain connects TRBV4-1 to TRBJ2-2; unclear D gene. V was shortened by 0 bases and J by 6 bases, with 11 bases between the two germline ends. The CDR3 consists of 15 residues. Germline V CDR1 and CDR2: MGHRA, YSYEKL. Here the CDR3 reads CASSQDYGFPGELFF. Written as DNA, the CDR3 is TGCGCCAGCAGCCAAGATTATGGGTTTCCCGGGGAGCTGTTTTTT.

This chain uses TRBV5-1 with TRBJ1-4; the match to TRBD1 covers 9 bases. V lost 4 bases to trimming and J lost 0 bases; unmatched junction nucleotides: 10. The CDR3 extends over 18 amino acids. The germline V gene encodes CDR1 SGHRS and CDR2 YFSETQ. The CDR3 sequence is CASSPTTGGWTTNEKLFF. The CDR3 DNA follows: TGCGCCAGCAGCCCCACGACAGGGGGATGGACAACTAATGAAAAACTGTTTTTT.

The gene calls are TRBV19 and TRBJ2-7; D tentatively reads TRBD1 or TRBD2 (5 bases each). Germline V gene data show CDR1 as LNHDA and CDR2 as SQIVND (reference sequence). Trimming left V 7 bases short and J 4 bases short, with 20 bases between. The CDR3 spans 15 residues. For the CDR3, the DNA is TGTGCCAGTACGGAGTCTGGGACCTCACGTTACGAGCAGTACTTC. Amino acids: CASTESGTSRYEQYF.

The chain is built from TRBV27 and TRBJ1-1; D is ambiguous. The CDR3 is 13 residues long. Trimming left V 2 bases short and J 4 bases short, with 8 bases between. From germline, CDR1 is MNHEY and CDR2 SMNVEV (reference sequence). CDR3 bases: TGTGCCAGCAGTTTAAACATGGGCACTGAAGCTTTCTTT. It translates to CASSLNMGTEAFF.

This clone has a single count. V usage is TRBV5-5 and J usage is TRBJ1-5; 7 nucleotides align to TRBD1. The germline gives CDR1 SGHKS, CDR2 YYEKEE (reference sequence). This CDR3 is built from 17 residues. The V segment lost 4 bases and the J segment 0 bases; nucleotides outside the gene matches: 10. CDR3 residues: CASSPWDREVSNQPQHF. CDR3 nucleotides: TGTGCCAGCAGCCCCTGGGACAGAGAAGTTAGCAATCAGCCCCAGCATTTT. Drawing the rest from reference TRBV5-5 and TRBJ1-5, the complete variable domain is DAGVTQSPTHLIKTRGQQVTLRCSPISGHKSVSWYQQVLGQGPQFIFQYYEKEERGRGNFPDRFSARQFPNYSSELNVNALLLGDSALYLCASSPWDREVSNQPQHFGDGTRLSIL.

The genes are TRBV19 and TRBJ2-6, with 10 bases identical to TRBD1. The V and J ends lost 4 bases and 2 bases, in that order; junction bases with no gene match: 14. CDR3 size: 20 residues. The germline CDR1 and CDR2 sequences are LNHDA and SQIVND (reference sequence). CDR3 sequence reads: CASSRRPPGQGTAGANVLTF. In DNA, the CDR3 is TGTGCCAGTAGTAGGAGGCCCCCGGGACAGGGGACGGCTGGGGCCAACGTCCTGACTTTC.

The table lists this clone with a few counts. The genes are TRBV7-9 and TRBJ1-2; D is uncertain. V was trimmed by 5 bases and J by 6 bases, leaving 19 bases between them. The CDR3 length is 15 residues. CDR1 SEHNR and CDR2 FQNEAQ come from the germline V gene (reference sequence). This CDR3 reads CASSNSPDGENGYTF. The CDR3 DNA reads TGTGCCAGCAGCAACAGCCCAGACGGGGAGAATGGCTACACCTTC.

The CDR3 loop is CASQAGAGGTEAFF. The DNA for the CDR3 is TGTGCCAGCCAAGCAGGGGCTGGTGGGACTGAAGCTTTCTTT. The genes are TRBV6-5 and TRBJ1-1; the D gene is possibly TRBD1 (6 bases). V shed 8 bases and J shed 5 bases, with 18 bases lying between them. This CDR3 spans 14 amino acids. Germline V lookup: CDR1 MNHEY, CDR2 SVGAGI.

The J gene is TRBJ1-1, the V gene TRBV7-9; D may be TRBD1 (6 bases). V lost 4 bases and J 1 base, leaving 10 bases between the germline ends. CDR3 length: 14 amino acids. The germline V gene encodes CDR1 SEHNR and CDR2 FQNEAQ (reference sequence). CDR3: CASSSIRGNTEAFF. In DNA, the CDR3 is TGTGCCAGCAGCTCCATCAGGGGGAACACTGAAGCTTTCTTT.

The rearrangement uses TRBV7-9 and TRBJ1-1; D call uncertain. This CDR3 region has 13 residues. V was shortened by 1 base and J by 4 bases, with 7 bases between the two germline ends. CDR1 and CDR2 (germline): SEHNR, FQNEAQ (reference sequence). The CDR3 sequence is CASSLESSTEAFF. The CDR3, as DNA: TGTGCCAGCAGCTTAGAATCGTCCACTGAAGCTTTCTTT.